This TCR beta chain originates from a study of T cell repertoires in cytomegalovirus infection. At the level of the study: The public TCR beta signatures pointed to both CMV infection and matching HLA type.

Germline V gene lookup returns CDR1 LGHNA and CDR2 YNFKEQ. This CDR3 region has 15 residues. On this clonotype: Its specificity is unknown. With a much larger clone just one base away, this may be a read error.

TCRdb reprocessed the reads with MiXCR, giving one entry per CDR3 protein. This sample carries approximately 490,000 distinct CDR3 sequences, over 9% of them seen once, and the ten largest clones take 10%. Study-level points and caveats: Dominating the ex vivo response were TCR beta clonotypes that were CMV-specific and HLA-C-restricted. Cumulative public TCR beta family frequency identified CMV carriers with the relevant HLA.

The rearrangement links TRBV4-2 to TRBJ1-3; unclear D gene. The receptor comes from a human donor in good health (CMV status not recorded). Some clones in this sample may be carry-over from other donors' samples. Sequencing was done on a sample of PBMCs. CDR3 nucleotides: TGTGCCAGCGGCCAAGATCACGCCTCTGGAAACACCATATATTTT. Translated, it gives CASGQDHASGNTIYF.